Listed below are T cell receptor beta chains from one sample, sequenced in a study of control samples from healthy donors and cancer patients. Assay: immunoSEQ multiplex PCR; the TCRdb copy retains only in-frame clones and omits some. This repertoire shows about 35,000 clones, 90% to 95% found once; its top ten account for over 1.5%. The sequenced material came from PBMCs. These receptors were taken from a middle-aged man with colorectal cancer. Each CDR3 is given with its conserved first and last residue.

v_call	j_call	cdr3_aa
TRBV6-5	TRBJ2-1	CASSYSGRGNEQFF
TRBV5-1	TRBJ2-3	CASSLSSGGLTDTQYF
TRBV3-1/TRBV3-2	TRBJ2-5	CASSQSWGRQETQYF
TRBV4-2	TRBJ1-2	CASSQSSGALGGYTF
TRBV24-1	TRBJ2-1	CATSVGGRGRLYNEQFF
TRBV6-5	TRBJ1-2	CASSYGRGRVGYTF
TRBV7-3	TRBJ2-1	CASSPQGKGYNEQFF
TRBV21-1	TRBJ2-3	CASSNGGAGGRDTQYF
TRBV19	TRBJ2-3	CASRDSGGASTDTQYF
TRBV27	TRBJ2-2	CASSTPTGRYTGELFF
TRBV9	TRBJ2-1	CASSVEGGTGGSRMAYNEQFF
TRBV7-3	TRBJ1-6	CASSFGPGETLHF
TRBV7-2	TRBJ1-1	CASSPTGQTYTEAFF
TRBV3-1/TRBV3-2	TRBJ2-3	CASSQVPELSTDTQYF
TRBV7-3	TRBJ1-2	CASSLTEGVRGYTF
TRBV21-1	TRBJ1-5	CASSNYPTGAQFSNQPQHF
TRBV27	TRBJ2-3	CASRSGTGGLYTQYF
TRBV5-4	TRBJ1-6	CASSPLGGSPLHF
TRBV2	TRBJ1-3	CASTGRSGNTIYF
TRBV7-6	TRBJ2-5	CASSYAGTLQETQYF
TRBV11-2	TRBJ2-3	CASSLVGAGTDTQYF
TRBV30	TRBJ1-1	CAWSVPEGRGTEAFF
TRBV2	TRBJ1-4	CASSEQGMTGKLFF
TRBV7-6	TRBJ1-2	CASSLESGTGPNYGYTF
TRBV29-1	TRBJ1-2	CSVAAGKYGYTF
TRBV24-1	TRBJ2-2	CATSDTRLGQGSRELFF
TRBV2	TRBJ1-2	CASSRQGNYGYTF
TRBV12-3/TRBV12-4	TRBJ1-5	CASSSMRQPQHF
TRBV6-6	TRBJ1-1	CASSYSPGTGTEAFF
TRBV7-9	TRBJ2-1	CASSHPVTSGGSSYNEQFF
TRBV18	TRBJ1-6	CASSPPDRSNSPLHF
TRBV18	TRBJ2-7	CASSPPGARGDYEQYF
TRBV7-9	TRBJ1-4	CASSLALGSPNEKLFF
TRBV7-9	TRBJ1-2	CASSPRGASRDGYTF
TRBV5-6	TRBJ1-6	CASSLDGRGNSPLHF
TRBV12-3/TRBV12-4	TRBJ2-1	CASSPPGGREQFF
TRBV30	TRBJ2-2	CAWGGSNTGELFF
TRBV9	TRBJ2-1	CASSVGLAGGWYNEQFF
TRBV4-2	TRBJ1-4	CASSQDSGTGISTNEKLFF
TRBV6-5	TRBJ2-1	CASSYEGLAGVKQFF
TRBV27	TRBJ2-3	CASSYPAGSDTQYF
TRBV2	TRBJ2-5	CASTPRAGNSKETQYF